Each of the 9 T cell receptor beta chains below was sequenced from the same sample in a study of T cell responses to AZD1222 COVID-19 vaccine (dated by TCRdb to about 2021). In the paper's terms, the time point label means: baseline before first vaccination. Library method: the immunoSEQ multiplex PCR assay. TCRdb mirrors the immuneACCESS table, restricted to in-frame sequences. Some clones are absent from its copies; in checked studies, under half trace to an unresolved V gene, and the reason for the others is unknown. The sample table shows 150,000 to 200,000 clones, and less than 95% are seen once. The top ten clonotypes cover less than 3% of the sample. Sample: peripheral blood, taken on day 0 of AZD1222 vaccination. These receptors all stem from an adult in good health.

This chain uses TRBV5-4 with TRBJ2-7; D might be TRBD1 (6 bases). Germline V gene lookup returns CDR1 SGHNT and CDR2 YYREEE (reference sequence). The V and J ends lost 1 base and 6 bases respectively, with 14 bases between them. CDR3 length equals 14 residues. CDR3 region: CASSLMTGSAEQYF. DNA for the CDR3: TGTGCCAGCAGCTTGATGACAGGCTCGGCCGAGCAGTACTTC.

V is TRBV6-5 and J is TRBJ2-7, with 7 bases matching TRBD1. The CDR3 loop spans 14 amino acids. V lost 7 bases and J lost 0; bases outside the gene matches: 6. Germline loops: CDR1 MNHEY, CDR2 SVGAGI. The CDR3 DNA follows: TGTGCCAGCAAAATGACAGGGAGCTCCTACGAGCAGTACTTC. Translated: CASKMTGSSYEQYF.

The chain couples TRBV5-6 to TRBJ1-4; D is unclear. V was trimmed by 3 bases and J by 0 bases, leaving 9 bases between them. The length of the CDR3 is 15 residues. CDR1 is SGHDT and CDR2 is YYEEEE in the germline V gene. The chain's CDR3 is CASSSLGTTNEKLFF. CDR3 bases: TGTGCCAGCAGCTCTTTGGGGACAACTAATGAAAAACTGTTTTTT. Drawing the rest from reference TRBV5-6 and TRBJ1-4, the complete variable domain is DAGVTQSPTHLIKTRGQQVTLRCSPKSGHDTVSWYQQALGQGPQFIFQYYEEEERQRGNFPDRFSGHQFPNYSSELNVNALLLGDSALYLCASSSLGTTNEKLFFGSGTQLSVL.

As to this clone: Its ends do not fully match the called genes, so a read error is possible. Other DNA sequences in this specimen translate into the identical CDR3. This chain connects TRBV19 to TRBJ2-2, with D perhaps matching TRBD1 or TRBD2 (5 bases each). CDR3 length equals 16 residues. The V gene's germline CDR1 is LNHDA and CDR2 SQIVND (reference sequence). CDR3 DNA sequence: TGTGCCAGTAGTATCGGGGACGTTTTTGGCACCGGGGAGCTATTTTTT. This gives the protein CASSIGDVFGTGELFF.

The gene calls are TRBV5-6 and TRBJ1-2; D may be TRBD1 (6 bases). Germline CDR1 SGHDT, CDR2 YYEEEE. V was shortened by 3 bases and J by 8 bases, with 11 bases between the two germline ends. This CDR3 is 12 amino acids long. The CDR3 sequence: CASSSNRAGYTF. The CDR3 bases are TGTGCCAGCAGCTCGAACAGGGCGGGCTACACCTTC.

The chain joins TRBV11-2 to TRBJ1-1; 9 bases align to TRBD1. V was clipped by 4 bases and J by 5 bases; unmatched bases: 5. Per the germline V gene, CDR1 is SGHAT and CDR2 is FQNNGV. This CDR3 contains 14 residues. CDR3 DNA sequence: TGTGCCAGCAGCTCCGGACAGGGGAGGACTGAAGCTTTCTTT. It specifies CASSSGQGRTEAFF.

In nucleotides, the CDR3 is TGTGCCAGCAGCCAAGAAGGGACAGGCCGAGCTTTCTTT. This codes for CASSQEGTGRAFF. J is TRBJ1-1 and V is TRBV14; 8 bases line up with TRBD1. Germline V lookup: CDR1 SGHDN, CDR2 FVKESK. The CDR3 sequence is 13 residues long. V gave up 0 bases and J gave up 10 bases; unmatched junction bases: 4.

The chain has TRBV7-2 and TRBJ2-3, with 14 bases matching TRBD2. Trimming took 5 bases from V and 11 from J; bases not matched to a gene: 9. Per germline, CDR1 SGHTA and CDR2 FQGNSA. The CDR3 spans 15 residues. The CDR3 reads CASSPGLAGEGRQYF. The CDR3 DNA sequence: TGTGCCAGCAGCCCGGGACTAGCGGGGGAGGGGAGGCAGTATTTT.

The chain couples TRBV20-1 to TRBJ1-2; TRBD1 matches 7 bases. CDR3 length equals 11 residues. Germline-derived CDR1 and CDR2 are DFQATT and SNEGSKA (reference sequence). V was pared by 1 base and J by 8 bases, with 1 base of the junction left unmatched. The CDR3: CSARGGGGYTF. In DNA, the CDR3 is TGCAGTGCTAGAGGAGGGGGCGGCTACACCTTC.